This T cell receptor beta chain was observed in a study of cytomegalovirus exposure and HLA in healthy donors. Background on the study: Unique TCR beta sequences numbering around 110 million came from roughly 180 million T cells in an earlier analysis.

Germline V gives CDR1 SQVTM, CDR2 ANQGSEA. This CDR3 is built from 13 residues. The V segment lost 4 bases and the J segment 1 base; nucleotides outside the gene matches: 3. In the PCR, 60 Vbeta and 13 Jbeta primers were used. Per the study methods: Unique TCR beta chains totaled roughly 79 million in a later count, with roughly 11 million of them shared. Sequencing was performed with immunoSEQ multiplex PCR; in TCRdb, only in-frame clones are kept and a portion is missing. V and J calls and clone size are given by that table; D and trimming were obtained from the DNA. The table records 130,000 or so clones, 75% to 90% of them present only once. Points from the study as a whole: Being productive about 87% or about 30% of the time was typical of most TCR beta V segments in an earlier analysis. Highly shared sequence variants in one cluster were likely a sequencing artifact.

A note on this clone: What it recognizes is unknown.

The clonotype was recovered from a man in his thirties or forties in good health and CMV-seronegative. The chain combines TRBV29-1 with TRBJ2-7; 8 bases line up with TRBD1. The sequencing input was PBMCs. CDR3 protein: CSVVGQESYEQYF. The CDR3 nucleotides are TGCAGCGTTGTGGGACAGGAGTCCTACGAGCAGTACTTC.